One and the same sample provided the 24 T cell receptor beta chains below, sequenced in a study of blood T cell repertoires in COVID-19. Clones were read by immunoSEQ multiplex PCR, and TCRdb kept only the in-frame ones, dropping some. The table includes 120,000 or so clones, around 77% detected once. Sequencing used peripheral blood. Every receptor here comes from a human donor in a cohort sampled during active COVID-19.

The rearrangement links TRBV6-6 to TRBJ2-7; 7 nucleotides agree with TRBD1. The CDR3 has 13 residues. With 5 bases clipped from V and 6 bases from J, the junction kept 7 bases outside the gene matches. The germline gives CDR1 MNHNY, CDR2 SVGAGI (reference sequence). CDR3 nucleotide sequence: TGTGCCAGCAGTACGGACAGGACAGCCGAGCAGTACTTC. It is translated as CASSTDRTAEQYF.

The chain is built from TRBV4-2 and TRBJ2-5; TRBD2 is a possible D gene (6 bases). The germline CDR1 and CDR2 sequences are LGHNA and YNFKEQ. This CDR3 has 16 residues. V was trimmed by 0 bases and J by 7 bases, leaving 18 bases between them. The CDR3 coding sequence is TGTGCCAGCAGCCAAGATAGGCGGGGAGCGCGGGGGACCCAGTACTTC. Its protein product is CASSQDRRGARGTQYF.

The chain combines TRBV4-1 with TRBJ1-2; 8 bases align to TRBD1. The V gene end was trimmed by 0 bases and the J gene end by 8 bases; junction bases not matched to a gene: 11. CDR1 is MGHRA, CDR2 YSYEKL, per germline. This CDR3 region has 16 residues. DNA for the CDR3: TGCGCCAGCAGCCAAGACGGGACAGGTGGGGGGACGGGCTACACCTTC. Encoded protein: CASSQDGTGGGTGYTF.

The rearrangement uses TRBV2 and TRBJ1-6; 10 bases map to TRBD1. Germline lookup yields CDR1 SNHLY and CDR2 FYNNEI. The CDR3 covers 14 residues. Trimming at V came to 4 bases and at J to 8 bases, leaving 2 bases not matched to a gene. The CDR3 nucleotides read TGTGCCAGCAGTGCGACAGGGGGCTATTCACCCCTCCACTTT. Amino acid sequence: CASSATGGYSPLHF.

The V call is TRBV27, the J call TRBJ2-7, with a possible D match to TRBD1 (7 bases). V lost 2 bases and J lost 8, with 19 bases in between. There are 15 residues in the CDR3. Germline V gene data show CDR1 as MNHEY and CDR2 as SMNVEV (reference sequence). The CDR3 nucleotides are TGTGCCAGCAGTTTAATGGGGGGCAGGGGGTACCAGCAGTACTTC. Translating gives CASSLMGGRGYQQYF.

V gene TRBV5-1 combines with J gene TRBJ2-1; D might be TRBD2 (5 bases). Germline V gene lookup returns CDR1 SGHRS and CDR2 YFSETQ. Trimming left V 0 bases short and J 6 bases short, with 7 bases between. The CDR3 is 13 residues long. CDR3 nucleotide sequence: TGCGCCAGCAGCTTGGGACTAAGCAATGAGCAGTTCTTC. This sequence encodes CASSLGLSNEQFF. Looking up the rest from reference TRBV5-1 and TRBJ2-1 gives the full variable domain: KAGVTQTPRYLIKTRGQQVTLSCSPISGHRSVSWYQQTPGQGLQFLFEYFSETQRNKGNFPGRFSGRQFSNSRSEMNVSTLELGDSALYLCASSLGLSNEQFFGPGTRLTVL.

The chain uses TRBV6-6 and TRBJ2-6; D is perhaps TRBD2 (5 bases). This CDR3 region has 15 residues. V lost 8 bases, J lost 0 bases, and 11 bases lay in between. The germline CDR1 and CDR2 sequences are MNHNY and SVGAGI (reference sequence). The CDR3 reads CASRGRDSGANVLTF. CDR3 coding DNA: TGTGCCAGCCGTGGCCGGGACTCTGGGGCCAACGTCCTGACTTTC.

This clone was found a few times. The CDR3 sequence: CASSGTGETITEAFF. The CDR3 DNA reads TGTGCCAGCAGCGGGACAGGGGAAACAATTACTGAAGCTTTCTTT. J is TRBJ1-1 and V is TRBV5-4; 10 nucleotides line up with TRBD1. V was clipped by 4 bases and J by 5 bases; unmatched bases: 8. CDR1 SGHNT and CDR2 YYREEE come from the germline V gene (reference sequence). There are 15 residues in the CDR3.

This chain links TRBV21-1 with TRBJ2-7; the table's D gene call, TRBD2, was not cross checked with the DNA. TRBV21-1 is listed as a pseudogene. There are 20 residues in the CDR3. CDR3 sequence: CASWPAPSLAGGVGPYEQYF. In DNA, the CDR3 is TGTGCCAGCTGGCCGGCCCCTTCCCTAGCGGGAGGAGTAGGGCCCTACGAGCAGTACTTC.

This clone showed up just a few times. The gene calls are TRBV24-1 and TRBJ2-7, with 8 bases lining up with TRBD1. V was pared by 7 bases and J by 6 bases, with 7 bases of the junction left unmatched. Germline-derived CDR1 and CDR2 are KGHDR and SFDVKD. The CDR3 consists of 13 residues. The CDR3 sequence is CATRGQGLGEQYF. The CDR3 DNA sequence: TGTGCCACCAGAGGACAGGGTCTAGGCGAGCAGTACTTC.

V usage is TRBV10-1 and J usage is TRBJ1-4; 10 bases are shared with TRBD1. J was trimmed by 8 bases and V by 8 bases; bases with no gene match: 8. Germline lookup yields CDR1 WNHNN and CDR2 SYGVQD (reference sequence). The CDR3 spans 14 residues. In DNA, the CDR3 is TGCGCCAGCCCAACCGGGACAGGGGTAGAAAAACTGTTTTTT. Its protein is CASPTGTGVEKLFF.

This sequence joins TRBV7-9 and TRBJ2-7; 12 bases fit TRBD1. V trimming: 3 bases; J trimming: 2 bases; junction bases outside the gene matches: 8. CDR1 and CDR2 (germline): SEHNR, FQNEAQ (reference sequence). The CDR3 contains 17 residues. CDR3 sequence reads: CASSLGQGALSTYEQYF. Written as DNA, the CDR3 is TGTGCCAGCAGCTTGGGACAGGGGGCGCTATCCACCTACGAGCAGTACTTC.

This chain joins TRBV27 and TRBJ2-7; TRBD2 aligns across 9 bases. This CDR3 has 15 amino acids. Per germline, CDR1 MNHEY and CDR2 SMNVEV (reference sequence). Losses at the gene ends were 2 bases for V and 5 bases for J; bases not matched to a gene: 7. Here the CDR3 DNA reads TGTGCCAGCAGTTTAGTGGCGGGGGGGCCACACGAGCAGTACTTC. It specifies CASSLVAGGPHEQYF.

The chain couples TRBV5-1 to TRBJ2-5; TRBD1 agrees at 7 bases. V shed 3 bases and J 3 bases; nucleotides not matched to a gene: 2. Germline V lookup: CDR1 SGHRS, CDR2 YFSETQ. CDR3 length equals 13 residues. The chain's CDR3 is CASSSGTEETQYF. The CDR3 DNA follows: TGCGCCAGCAGCTCCGGGACAGAAGAGACCCAGTACTTC.

This clone was seen a handful of times. The chain joins TRBV30 to TRBJ1-5; weak D call: TRBD1 (5 bases). Trimming took off 1 base at V and 5 bases at J, with 12 bases between the two ends. The CDR3 has 14 amino acids. Germline V gene sequence: CDR1 GTSNPN, CDR2 SVGIG (reference sequence). The CDR3 DNA reads TGTGCCTGGAGTGCAGACAGATCCTATCAGCCCCAGCATTTT. Protein: CAWSADRSYQPQHF.

V and J are TRBV3-1 (or the pseudogene TRBV3-2) and TRBJ2-5; D possibly corresponds to TRBD2 (6 bases). Germline loops: CDR1 LGHDT, CDR2 YNNKEL (reference sequence). Trimming stripped 4 bases from V and 5 bases from J, with 14 bases between. This CDR3 comprises 14 residues. This CDR3 reads CASSPGLTRETQYF. The CDR3 nucleotides read TGTGCCAGCAGCCCGGGACTTACCCGGGAGACCCAGTACTTC.

J is TRBJ1-1 and V is TRBV19; 9 bases map to TRBD1. Germline V gene data show CDR1 as LNHDA and CDR2 as SQIVND (reference sequence). Losses at the gene ends were 6 bases for V and 3 bases for J; bases not matched to a gene: 11. The CDR3 loop spans 16 amino acids. In nucleotides, the CDR3 is TGTGCCAGTAGACTCCGGACAGGGGAGATTCACACTGAAGCTTTCTTT. Amino acids: CASRLRTGEIHTEAFF.

V usage is TRBV18 and J usage is TRBJ2-1; a weak D match, TRBD2 (6 bases). CDR3 length: 15 residues. The V end was cut by 6 bases, the J end by 4 bases, with 16 bases between. CDR1 and CDR2 (germline): KGHSH, LQKENI. CDR3 nucleotides: TGTGCCAGCTCGACAGCGGGCACAGCTTACAATGAGCAGTTCTTC. It encodes CASSTAGTAYNEQFF.

The rearrangement links TRBV9 to TRBJ2-7, with D tentatively TRBD1 (6 bases). The CDR3 has 16 residues. Deletions cut 0 bases from V and 0 bases from J, with 13 bases between. Germline assignment: CDR1 SGDLS and CDR2 YYNGEE. In nucleotides, the CDR3 is TGTGCCAGCAGCGTAGATTCTGGACAGAGCTCCTACGAGCAGTACTTC. Its translation is CASSVDSGQSSYEQYF.

J is TRBJ1-1 and V is TRBV9; D possibly corresponds to TRBD1 (6 bases). Germline CDR1 SGDLS, CDR2 YYNGEE. The CDR3 totals 17 residues. Trimming removed 0 bases from V and 3 bases from J, with 18 bases in between. The CDR3 spells CASSVVGARGADTEAFF. The CDR3 bases are TGTGCCAGCAGCGTAGTGGGGGCGCGGGGGGCGGACACTGAAGCTTTCTTT.

This chain uses TRBV11-2 with TRBJ1-4, with D maybe TRBD1 (5 bases). This CDR3 has 15 residues. Per the germline V gene, CDR1 is SGHAT and CDR2 is FQNNGV. V lost 0 bases, J lost 4 bases, and 9 bases lay in between. The CDR3 DNA sequence: TGTGCCAGCAGCTTAGACTCCAGGGATAATGAAAAACTGTTTTTT. It is translated as CASSLDSRDNEKLFF.

The rearrangement joins TRBV9 to TRBJ2-7, with TRBD2 matching over 7 bases. Germline lookup yields CDR1 SGDLS and CDR2 YYNGEE. The CDR3 covers 15 residues. V lost 4 bases to trimming and J lost 1 base; unmatched junction nucleotides: 8. CDR3 DNA sequence: TGTGCCAGCAGCCCCCCAGGGCGGGAGTCCTACGAGCAGTACTTC. Its translation is CASSPPGRESYEQYF.

Concerning this clone itself: Mismatch with germline at one junction end may stem from a read error. This rearrangement joins TRBV9 to TRBJ2-7, with TRBD2 matching over 7 bases. The CDR3 covers 15 residues. Germline CDR1 reads SGDLS; CDR2 reads YYNGEE. Written as DNA, the CDR3 is TGTGCCAGCAGCTTCCCAATAACGTCTCGCGGGGGACGGAACTTC. This gives the protein CASSFPITSRGGRNF.

V usage is TRBV2 and J usage is TRBJ2-7; D is perhaps TRBD1 (6 bases). CDR1 is SNHLY, CDR2 FYNNEI, per germline. V lost 1 base to trimming and J lost 2 bases, with 12 bases between them. This CDR3 spans 15 amino acids. CDR3 in DNA: TGTGCCAGCAGTGAAGGGCAGGGGTCTACCTACGAGCAGTACTTC. It translates to CASSEGQGSTYEQYF.